This passage covers 4 T cell receptor beta chains from one sample sequenced in a study of cytomegalovirus exposure and HLA in healthy donors. PCR was performed using 60 Vbeta and 13 Jbeta primers. The repertoire was sequenced with immunoSEQ multiplex PCR; TCRdb's copy has only in-frame clones and lacks some. The repertoire holds approximately 150,000 clones, with roughly 66% as singletons. The sequencing sample was made of PBMCs. The receptors were sampled from a woman in her sixties or seventies in good health and CMV-seronegative.

This clone appeared a few times. V is TRBV7-3 and J is TRBJ2-2; TRBD1 agrees at 9 bases. The V segment lost 0 bases and the J segment 5 bases; nucleotides outside the gene matches: 4. The CDR3 is made up of 16 amino acids. Germline V gene data show CDR1 as SGHTA and CDR2 as FQGTGA. CDR3: CASSLTGTGLTGELFF. CDR3 in DNA: TGTGCCAGCAGCTTAACGGGGACAGGGTTGACCGGGGAGCTGTTTTTT.

V is TRBV27 and J is TRBJ2-1, with 9 bases matching TRBD2. The CDR3 is 14 residues long. With V trimmed by 7 bases and J by 5 bases, 6 bases remained unmatched. CDR1 is MNHEY, CDR2 SMNVEV, per germline (reference sequence). CDR3 protein: CASNGAGGDNEQFF. As DNA, the CDR3 is TGTGCCAGCAACGGGGCGGGAGGGGACAATGAGCAGTTCTTC.

This clone has only a few counts. The chain joins TRBV5-1 to TRBJ2-5; weak D call: TRBD1 (5 bases). The germline gives CDR1 SGHRS, CDR2 YFSETQ. Between the trimmed V and J ends, which lost 0 bases and 4 bases, there was a span of 16 bases. The length of the CDR3 is 16 residues. CDR3 DNA sequence: TGCGCCAGCAGCTTGGATCTCAGGGCTTTAGGAGAGACCCAGTACTTC. Translated, it gives CASSLDLRALGETQYF.

The chain employs TRBV18 and TRBJ1-1; 9 bases align to TRBD1. This CDR3 region has 15 residues. Germline assignment: CDR1 KGHSH and CDR2 LQKENI. Losses at the gene ends were 3 bases for V and 1 base for J; bases not matched to a gene: 3. This CDR3 reads CASSPKTGGNTEAFF. The DNA of the CDR3 is TGTGCCAGCTCACCCAAGACAGGGGGGAACACTGAAGCTTTCTTT.